This T cell receptor beta chain stems from a study of response to subunit inactivated influenza vaccine. Whole-study findings and limits: The study's authors posited that every seasonal influenza vaccination enlists few new T cells.

Details on this clonotype: Its specificity is unknown.

With 5 bases removed from V and 10 bases from J, the gap between germline ends came to 15 bases. The CDR3 is 13 residues long. The germline V gene has CDR1 WNHNN and CDR2 SYGVQD (reference sequence). One entry per CDR3 protein results from TCRdb running MiXCR on the RT-PCR reads. The table lists roughly 170,000 distinct CDR3 sequences, roughly 8.7% of them singletons. The genes are TRBV10-1 and TRBJ2-1, with a possible D match to TRBD1 (8 bases). The TCR sequence derives from a man between 50 and 59 years old who received an inactivated influenza vaccine. The sequences come from non-naive T cells sorted from PBMCs, collected on the day of vaccination. The chain's CDR3 is CASSRGQGGEQFF. The DNA for the CDR3 is TGCGCCAGCAGTCGAGGACAGGGAGGGGAGCAGTTCTTC.